The 11 T cell receptor beta chains listed next were all sequenced from one sample in a study of radiotherapy plus CTLA-4 blockade in lung cancer. Clones were sequenced by immunoSEQ multiplex PCR, and TCRdb holds only the in-frame ones, with some missing. The data contain tens of thousands of clones, about 63% of them singletons. The sample consisted of peripheral blood, taken from a patient treated with radiotherapy plus ipilimumab. The receptors shown here come from a human donor with non-small cell lung cancer who had a partial response to radiotherapy plus ipilimumab.

This chain joins TRBV14 and TRBJ2-7, with 9 bases that match TRBD1. CDR1 is SGHDN, CDR2 FVKESK, per germline. The CDR3 contains 15 residues. V shed 6 bases and J 4 bases; nucleotides not matched to a gene: 10. CDR3 DNA: TGTGCCAGCAGGGCCGCGGGGACAGGGAGATACGAGCAGTACTTC. Its protein is CASRAAGTGRYEQYF.

The J gene is TRBJ1-2, the V gene TRBV5-5; 7 positions agree with TRBD1. The germline CDR1 and CDR2 sequences are SGHKS and YYEKEE (reference sequence). The CDR3 contains 15 residues. V shed 4 bases and J 8 bases; nucleotides not matched to a gene: 14. In nucleotides, the CDR3 is TGTGCCAGCAGCCCACGGACAGGAGAAAGAGGGGGCTACACCTTC. Translating it yields CASSPRTGERGGYTF.

This rearrangement joins TRBV2 to TRBJ2-1; 7 nucleotides line up with TRBD1. Trimming took 6 bases from V and 1 from J; bases not matched to a gene: 3. The germline CDR1 and CDR2 sequences are SNHLY and FYNNEI. The CDR3 sequence is 14 residues long. The CDR3 loop reads CASRGTDSYNEQFF. DNA of the CDR3: TGTGCCAGCAGGGGGACAGATTCCTACAATGAGCAGTTCTTC.

This clone came up many times. This chain connects TRBV6-1 to TRBJ1-6; D is unclear. Trimming took off 8 bases at V and 6 bases at J, with 11 bases between the two ends. This CDR3 contains 13 residues. CDR1 is MNHNS, CDR2 SASEGT, per germline. The CDR3 DNA is TGTGCCAGCCAACGGGTGGTTAATTCACCCCTCCACTTT. This gives the protein CASQRVVNSPLHF.

With respect to this clone: One end of the junction does not line up with germline, which may come from a read error. The chain joins TRBV5-5 to TRBJ1-5; maybe TRBD1 (5 bases). The CDR3 consists of 17 residues. Germline V lookup: CDR1 SGHKS, CDR2 YYEKEE (reference sequence). The CDR3 loop is CASSQDASGEIHQPQHF. Written as DNA, the CDR3 is TGCGCCAGCAGCCAAGATGCATCGGGGGAGATCCATCAGCCCCAGCATTTT.

The chain uses TRBV6-5 and TRBJ1-3; D ambiguous. Germline V gene lookup returns CDR1 MNHEY and CDR2 SVGAGI. Trimming removed 8 bases at V and 5 bases at J, with 10 bases between. The CDR3 covers 12 residues. Here the CDR3 reads CASRDGRNTIYF. The CDR3 nucleotides are TGTGCCAGCCGGGATGGGAGAAACACCATATATTTT.

This sequence joins TRBV27 and TRBJ1-6; D perhaps matches TRBD1 (6 bases). Germline-derived CDR1 and CDR2 are MNHEY and SMNVEV (reference sequence). Trimming removed 6 bases from V and 7 bases from J, with 13 bases in between. This CDR3 has 14 amino acids. The CDR3 DNA is TGTGCCAGCAGCCTGACAGGAATCAATTCACCCCTCCACTTT. It yields the protein CASSLTGINSPLHF.

This chain links TRBV7-3 with TRBJ2-2, with 8 bases aligning to TRBD2. The germline gives CDR1 SGHTA, CDR2 FQGTGA. The CDR3 runs 17 residues. Trimming at V came to 3 bases and at J to 7 bases, leaving 13 bases not matched to a gene. In DNA form, the CDR3 reads TGTGCCAGCAGCTTCACATCAGGACTAGCAGGGAACGGGGAGCTGTTTTTT. Its translation: CASSFTSGLAGNGELFF.

The J gene is TRBJ1-1, the V gene TRBV18; no definite D call. The V gene lost 3 bases and the J gene lost 0 bases, with 8 bases spanning the gap. The CDR3 has 14 residues. In germline, CDR1 is KGHSH, CDR2 LQKENI. The CDR3 nucleotides are TGTGCCAGCTCACCCGATTCTATGAACACTGAAGCTTTCTTT. Its translation: CASSPDSMNTEAFF.

This chain joins TRBV7-2 and TRBJ2-1; TRBD2 aligns across 15 bases. With 5 bases clipped from V and 9 bases from J, the junction kept 11 bases outside the gene matches. This CDR3 comprises 17 residues. The germline V gene has CDR1 SGHTA and CDR2 FQGNSA. The CDR3 loop reads CASSMGLAGGSLGEQFF. The CDR3 nucleotides read TGTGCCAGCAGCATGGGACTAGCGGGGGGCTCCCTTGGTGAGCAGTTCTTC. Together with reference TRBV7-2 and TRBJ2-1, the CDR3 gives the full variable domain: GAGVSQSPSNKVTEKGKDVELRCDPISGHTALYWYRQSLGQGLEFLIYFQGNSAPDKSGLPSDRFSAERTGGSVSTLTIQRTQQEDSAVYLCASSMGLAGGSLGEQFFGPGTRLTVL.

The chain combines TRBV30 with TRBJ2-1, with D maybe TRBD1 (5 bases). This CDR3 contains 15 residues. Per germline, CDR1 GTSNPN and CDR2 SVGIG (reference sequence). The germline V and J ends were trimmed by 0 bases and 3 bases, with 12 bases remaining between them. CDR3 loop: CAWSVGQGGYNEQFF. In DNA form, the CDR3 reads TGTGCCTGGAGTGTCGGGCAGGGCGGCTACAATGAGCAGTTCTTC.